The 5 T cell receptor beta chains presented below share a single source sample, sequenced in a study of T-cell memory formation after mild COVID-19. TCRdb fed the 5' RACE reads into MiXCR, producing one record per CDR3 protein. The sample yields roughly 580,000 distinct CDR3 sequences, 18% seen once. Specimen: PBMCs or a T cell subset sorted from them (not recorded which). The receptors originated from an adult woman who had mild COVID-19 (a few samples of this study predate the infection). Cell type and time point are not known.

The CDR3 reads CASSQDRRETYEQYF. CDR3 DNA: TGCGCCAGCAGCCAAGACAGGAGAGAGACCTACGAGCAGTACTTC. The chain has TRBV4-3 and TRBJ2-7; no clear D. Germline values: CDR1 LGHNA, CDR2 YSLEER. V lost 0 bases, J lost 2 bases, and 11 bases lay in between. This CDR3 comprises 15 residues.

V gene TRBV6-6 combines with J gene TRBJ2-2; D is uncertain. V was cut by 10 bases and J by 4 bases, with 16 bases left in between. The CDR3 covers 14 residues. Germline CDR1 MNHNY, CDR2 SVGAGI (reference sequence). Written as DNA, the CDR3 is TGTGCCACCGAACAGAGTAGCATCACCGGGGAGCTGTTTTTT. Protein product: CATEQSSITGELFF.

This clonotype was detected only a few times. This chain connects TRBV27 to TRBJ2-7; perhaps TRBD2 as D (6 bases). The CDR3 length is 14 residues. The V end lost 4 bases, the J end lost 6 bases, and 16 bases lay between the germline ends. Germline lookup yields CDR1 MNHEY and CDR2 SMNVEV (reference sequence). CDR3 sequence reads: CASSSYGGVLEQYF. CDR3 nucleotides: TGTGCCAGCAGTTCCTACGGCGGGGTGCTCGAGCAGTACTTC.

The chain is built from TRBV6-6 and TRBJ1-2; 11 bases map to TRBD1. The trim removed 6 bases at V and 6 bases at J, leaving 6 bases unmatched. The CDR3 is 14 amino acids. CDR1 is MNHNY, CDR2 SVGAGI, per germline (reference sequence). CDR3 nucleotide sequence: TGTGCCAGCAGCCCTCGGACAGGGGGCGATGGCTACACCTTC. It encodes CASSPRTGGDGYTF.

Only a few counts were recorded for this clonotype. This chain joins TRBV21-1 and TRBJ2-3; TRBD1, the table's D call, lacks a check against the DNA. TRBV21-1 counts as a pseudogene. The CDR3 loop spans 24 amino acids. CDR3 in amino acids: CASSPNCTGPRLQPYNSSTDTQYF. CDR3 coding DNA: TGTGCCAGCAGCCCAAATTGTACAGGGCCGAGGTTACAGCCCTATAACTCTAGCACAGATACGCAGTATTTT.